Listed here are 5 T cell receptor beta chains from one sample, sequenced in a study of shared clonotypes between healthy human individuals. Sequencing was performed with immunoSEQ multiplex PCR; in TCRdb, only in-frame clones are kept and a portion is missing. The sample carries around 2.5 million clones, 93% recorded once. Material: naive CD4+ T cells from PBMCs. Subset here: CD45RA+ positively selected. The receptors come from a man aged 18 to 30 in good health. Some clones in this sample may be carry-over from other donors' samples.

The J gene is TRBJ2-1, the V gene TRBV7-2, with 7 bases aligning to TRBD1. This CDR3 region has 13 residues. V was clipped by 3 bases and J by 14 bases; unmatched bases: 10. The germline V gene encodes CDR1 SGHTA and CDR2 FQGNSA. The CDR3 spells CASSLTRGNGKFF. DNA for the CDR3: TGTGCCAGCAGCTTGACCAGGGGGAACGGGAAGTTCTTC.

A note on this clone: A read error may account for a junction end that differs from germline. The V and J genes are TRBV28 and TRBJ2-7; 14 bases map to TRBD2. The CDR3 runs 14 residues. Germline V gene lookup returns CDR1 MDHEN and CDR2 SYDVKM. Written as DNA, the CDR3 is TGTGCCAGCAGTCATGGGACTAGCGGGAGCTTTCCAGCTTTC. Encoded protein: CASSHGTSGSFPAF.

This chain links TRBV7-7 with TRBJ2-5, with 7 positions matching TRBD1. The CDR3 is 15 amino acids. Germline CDR1 and CDR2: SSHAT and FNYEAQ (reference sequence). The J segment lost 1 base and the V segment lost 0 bases, leaving 2 bases of the junction unmatched. The CDR3 is CASSLADRAQETQYF. The CDR3 DNA reads TGTGCCAGCAGCTTAGCTGACAGGGCCCAAGAGACCCAGTACTTC. The full variable domain, with the rest looked up from reference TRBV7-7 and TRBJ2-5, is GAGVSQSPRYKVTKRGQDVTLRCDPISSHATLYWYQQALGQGPEFLTYFNYEAQPDKSGLPSDRFSAERPEGSISTLTIQRTEQRDSAMYRCASSLADRAQETQYFGPGTRLLVL.

The V and J genes are TRBV28 and TRBJ2-7, with D maybe TRBD2 (5 bases). CDR3 length equals 15 residues. Germline lookup yields CDR1 MDHEN and CDR2 SYDVKM. Trimming removed 7 bases at V and 2 bases at J, with 18 bases between. In nucleotides, the CDR3 is TGTGCCAGCACCTCTGGAGGTATCACCACCTACGAGCAGTACTTC. Translated, it gives CASTSGGITTYEQYF.

This CDR3 is CASSPRTDTEAFF. The CDR3 DNA sequence: TGTGCCAGCAGTCCCCGGACAGACACTGAAGCTTTCTTT. The V gene is TRBV6-6, the J gene TRBJ1-1, with TRBD1 as a possible D gene (6 bases). Germline V gene sequence: CDR1 MNHNY, CDR2 SVGAGI (reference sequence). The CDR3 totals 13 residues. The V end was cut by 5 bases, the J end by 3 bases, with 10 bases between.